This note documents a single T cell receptor (beta chain) sequence. Looked up from germline, CDR1 is SGHTA and CDR2 is FQGNSA. This CDR3 comprises 14 residues. V was shortened by 0 bases and J by 5 bases, with 9 bases between the two germline ends. This sample was included in a study of blood T cell repertoires in COVID-19. Study-level information: Acute and convalescent COVID-19 samples came from the United States, Italy and Spain.

Authors' analysis steps: The authors estimated nucleated cell counts from reference gene primer amplification. Method: immunoSEQ multiplex PCR; TCRdb's copy keeps in-frame clones and lacks some. V, J and clone size reflect that table, while D and trimming were determined from the DNA. Seen here are some 65,000 clones, roughly 78% observed once, and the top ten hold about a tenth. The sequence came from a human donor in a cohort sampled during active COVID-19. The chain recombines TRBV7-2 with TRBJ2-3; a weak D match, TRBD2 (5 bases). The sequenced sample consisted of peripheral blood. CDR3 sequence: CASSLAGAGDTQYF. In nucleotides, the CDR3 is TGTGCCAGCAGCTTAGCGGGAGCCGGAGATACGCAGTATTTT.